The rows below give T cell receptor beta chains drawn from one sample of a study of cytomegalovirus exposure and HLA in healthy donors. Libraries were prepared by immunoSEQ multiplex PCR; TCRdb keeps only in-frame clonotypes and omits some of them. The sample has about 120,000 clones, 80% seen once; the top ten hold around 3%. Sequenced: PBMCs. All receptors derive from a woman in her sixties in good health and CMV-seropositive. Each CDR3 is given with its conserved first and last residue. D genes are given only for firm matches. Rows may omit the clone size; those that give it use once, few, many or a size class.

abundance	j_gene	v_gene	d_gene	CDR3nt	CDR3aa
-	TRBJ1-2	TRBV6-5	-	TGTGCCAGCGGGTGGTGGGCAGGCTACACCTTC	CASGWWAGYTF
-	TRBJ1-1	TRBV7-2	-	TGTGCCAGCAGCTTAGTCCGAGGGATGGGGACTGAAGCTTTCTTT	CASSLVRGMGTEAFF
-	TRBJ2-1	TRBV6-5	-	TGTGCCAGCAGTGCCGACTATGGTAGACACAATGAGCAGTTCTTC	CASSADYGRHNEQFF
-	TRBJ1-2	TRBV27	TRBD1	TGTGCCAGCAGTTTCCGCGGGACAGGGGAGCTAGCTAACTATGGCTACACCTTC	CASSFRGTGELANYGYTF
-	TRBJ2-5	TRBV5-1	TRBD1	TGCGCCAGCGGCGAACTACAGGGGGGATTGGGAGAGACCCAGTACTTC	CASGELQGGLGETQYF
-	TRBJ2-1	TRBV7-9	TRBD2	TGTGCCAGCAGCTTCGCTGGCGGGAGAGGTGAGCAGTTCTTC	CASSFAGGRGEQFF
-	TRBJ1-4	TRBV5-8	TRBD1	TGTGCCAGCAGCAAGGGACAGCCTAATGAAAAACTGTTTTTT	CASSKGQPNEKLFF
-	TRBJ1-5	TRBV19	-	TGTGCCAGTGGCAGGGAAAATCAGCCCCAGCATTTT	CASGRENQPQHF
few	TRBJ1-1	TRBV7-2	-	TGTGCCAGCAGCTTATATCAGGGGACTGAAGCTTTCTTT	CASSLYQGTEAFF
few	TRBJ2-1	TRBV6-5	-	TGTGCCAGCAGTTACAAACTAGTGGCCGATCTTGAGCAGTTCTTC	CASSYKLVADLEQFF
-	TRBJ1-2	TRBV9	-	TGTGCCAGCAACCAAAGGAGCGGGGCGGGGAACTATGGCTACACCTTC	CASNQRSGAGNYGYTF
-	TRBJ2-7	TRBV25-1	-	TGTGCCAGCAGTGCGGGGTCGACCTACGAGCAGTACTTC	CASSAGSTYEQYF
-	TRBJ2-4	TRBV7-9	-	TGTGCCAGCAGCCACGCGGCCACATCAGACATTCAGTACTTC	CASSHAATSDIQYF
-	TRBJ2-4	TRBV19	-	TGTGCCAGTAGTATTTCGTCAGGGGTCAAAAACATTCAGTACTTC	CASSISSGVKNIQYF
-	TRBJ2-2	TRBV19	-	TGTGCCAGTTTTACTTTGAACACCGGGGAGCTGTTTTTT	CASFTLNTGELFF
-	TRBJ1-2	TRBV4-1	-	TGCGCCAGCAGCCATAAGAGTGGGTCAGGGAACTATGGCTACACCTTC	CASSHKSGSGNYGYTF
-	TRBJ2-7	TRBV11-2	TRBD2	TGTGCCAGCAGCTTGGGAGCGGGACCCTACGAGCAGTACTTC	CASSLGAGPYEQYF
-	TRBJ2-5	TRBV5-1	-	TGCGCCAGCAGCTCACAGCAAGAGACCCAGTACTTC	CASSSQQETQYF
once	TRBJ1-3	TRBV28	-	TGTGCCAGCACCGGGACTTACTCTGGAAACACCATATATTTT	CASTGTYSGNTIYF
-	TRBJ2-7	TRBV7-2	TRBD2	TGTGCCAGCAGCTTAACTAGCGGGGGGGGACGCTACGAGCAGTACTTC	CASSLTSGGGRYEQYF
-	TRBJ2-7	TRBV7-3	TRBD1	TGTGCCAGCAGCTATGGGCAGGGGGCCAACGAGCAGTACTTC	CASSYGQGANEQYF
-	TRBJ2-7	TRBV7-2	TRBD1	TGTGCCAGCAGCTTAGCGATGGTGGGACAGGTCAGCTCCTACGAGCAGTACTTC	CASSLAMVGQVSSYEQYF
-	TRBJ2-1	TRBV5-4	TRBD2	TGTGCCAGCAGCCCAGCGGGACTTAGCAATGAGCAGTTCTTC	CASSPAGLSNEQFF
-	TRBJ1-6	TRBV5-4	-	TGTGCCAGCAGCTTGGAGGGGTTTTCACCCCTCCACTTT	CASSLEGFSPLHF
-	TRBJ2-2	TRBV2	-	TGTGCCAGCAGGGACAACCCGGAGGGGACCGGGGAGCTGTTTTTT	CASRDNPEGTGELFF
-	TRBJ2-7	TRBV7-5	-	TGTGCCAGAAGCTTAGTTAGCCTTCCTCGCGGGATGCGATCCTACGAGCAGTACTTC	CARSLVSLPRGMRSYEQYF
-	TRBJ2-1	TRBV9	TRBD2	TGTGCCAGCAGCGCCGGACTAGCGTCCCACAATGAGCAGTTCTTC	CASSAGLASHNEQFF
-	TRBJ1-2	TRBV7-6	-	TGTGCCAGCAGCTCCGGGACTGAGGTTGGCTACACCTTC	CASSSGTEVGYTF
-	TRBJ2-3	TRBV5-1	TRBD2	TGCGCCAGCGGCGATGGAGCGGGAGGGGGCACAGATACGCAGTATTTT	CASGDGAGGGTDTQYF
-	TRBJ2-3	TRBV6-1	TRBD2	TGTGCCAGCAGTGCCCGATTTCTAGCGGGAGGAAGGCCCCGCACAGATACGCAGTATTTT	CASSARFLAGGRPRTDTQYF
-	TRBJ1-2	TRBV7-9	-	TGTTCCAGCAGCTTAGTGGGGGCGGATTACTATGGCTACACCTTC	CSSSLVGADYYGYTF
-	TRBJ2-2	TRBV9	-	TGTGCCAGCAGCGCCATTACCGCGGCGAACACCGGGGAGCTGTTTTTT	CASSAITAANTGELFF
-	TRBJ2-1	TRBV19	TRBD2	TGTGCCTCCAAAAAGCGGGAGGTAAATGAGCAGTTCTTC	CASKKREVNEQFF
-	TRBJ2-5	TRBV2	-	TGTGCCCAGGGAGGAGAGACCCAGTACTTC	CAQGGETQYF
-	TRBJ2-4	TRBV19	TRBD1	TGTGCCAGTAGTCTCATTTTGGACAGGGCTCGCAACATTCAGTACTTC	CASSLILDRARNIQYF